This T cell receptor beta chain was identified in a study of T cells in Graves' hyperthyroidism and ophthalmopathy. About the study: Blood was drawn when the patient was first diagnosed and still untreated. Overall study findings and caveats: Most thyroid clonotypes expanded above 0.001 appeared in blood too.

Hyperthyroidism in the patients, aged 18 to 65, was newly diagnosed and under 2 months in duration. Pregnant or lactating patients were excluded, as were those with uncontrolled infection or other autoimmune disease. It was RNA transcripts that yielded the amplified TCR beta CDR3 regions. First-round RT-PCR targeting the TCR CDR3 was performed with the HTBI primer set. A single record per CDR3 protein comes from TCRdb applying MiXCR to the multiplex PCR reads. The sample lists 650,000 to 850,000 distinct CDR3 sequences; around a sixth were seen once. Many counts were recorded for this clonotype. Its antigen is currently unknown. The CDR3 extends over 14 amino acids. V lost 5 bases and J lost 7; bases outside the gene matches: 7. Germline lookup yields CDR1 KGHSH and CDR2 LQKENI.

The sample taken for sequencing was blood. This chain joins TRBV18 and TRBJ2-1; 8 bases map to TRBD1. The receptor was isolated from a woman between 45 and 65 years old with Graves' hyperthyroidism that later progressed to Graves' ophthalmopathy. The CDR3 sequence: CASSSWTGRNEQFF. Here the CDR3 DNA reads TGTGCCAGCTCATCCTGGACAGGGAGAAATGAGCAGTTCTTC.